One and the same sample provided the 16 T cell receptor beta chains below, sequenced in a study of blood T cell repertoires in COVID-19. TCRdb's table, derived via immunoSEQ multiplex PCR, lists solely in-frame clones and lacks some. The sample consists of about 260,000 clones, 65% to 85% of them appearing once. The sequenced sample consisted of peripheral blood. These receptors all come from a woman aged 40 to 50 who had recovered from COVID-19.

This sequence joins TRBV12-3 or TRBV12-4 and TRBJ1-1; D uncertain. This CDR3 comprises 12 residues. The germline V and J ends were trimmed by 6 bases and 3 bases, with 8 bases remaining between them. In DNA, the CDR3 is TGTGCCAGCAGCAAGGGAGACACTGAAGCTTTCTTT. It is translated as CASSKGDTEAFF.

The chain uses TRBV5-1 and TRBJ2-7; the D gene is possibly TRBD1 (6 bases). CDR1 is SGHRS and CDR2 is YFSETQ in the germline V gene. The CDR3 spans 14 residues. Between the trimmed V and J ends, which lost 4 bases and 5 bases, there was a span of 16 bases. Written as DNA, the CDR3 is TGCGCCAGCAGCCCCAGGGGTTCCGCCGACGAGCAGTACTTC. It yields the protein CASSPRGSADEQYF.

This rearrangement joins TRBV6-5 to TRBJ2-2, with 8 bases fitting TRBD1. In germline, CDR1 is MNHEY, CDR2 SVGAGI. The junction had 7 bases not matched to a gene; V was cut back by 7 bases and J by 3 bases. The CDR3 length is 15 residues. CDR3 nucleotides: TGTGCCAGCACCAGGGGGCGGACTTACACCGGGGAGCTGTTTTTT. Amino acid sequence: CASTRGRTYTGELFF.

V is TRBV5-5 and J is TRBJ2-1, with TRBD2 matching over 7 bases. Looked up from germline, CDR1 is SGHKS and CDR2 is YYEKEE (reference sequence). V lost 5 bases to trimming and J lost 4 bases; unmatched junction nucleotides: 6. The CDR3 extends over 14 amino acids. CDR3 in amino acids: CASRLWTSYNEQFF. DNA of the CDR3: TGTGCCAGCAGACTCTGGACTAGTTACAATGAGCAGTTCTTC.

This chain links TRBV4-1 with TRBJ2-5, with D possibly matching TRBD1 (5 bases). Germline CDR1 and CDR2: MGHRA and YSYEKL. This CDR3 is built from 13 residues. V was cut by 0 bases and J by 9 bases, with 11 bases left in between. CDR3 bases: TGCGCCAGCAGCCAAGATACAGGTTCGGCCCAGTACTTC. Translated: CASSQDTGSAQYF.

The chain joins TRBV5-1 to TRBJ1-2; D unclear. V dropped 4 bases and J dropped 6 bases, with 16 bases sitting between them. From germline, CDR1 is SGHRS and CDR2 YFSETQ. The CDR3 has 14 amino acids. The CDR3: CASSDTLLADGYTF. CDR3 coding DNA: TGCGCCAGCAGCGACACCCTACTAGCGGATGGCTACACCTTC.

The gene calls are TRBV3-1 (or the pseudogene TRBV3-2) and TRBJ1-4; D uncertain. The CDR3 is 13 amino acids. Germline V CDR1 and CDR2: LGHDT, YNNKEL (reference sequence). V lost 3 bases to trimming and J lost 7 bases, with 9 bases between them. CDR3 bases: TGTGCCAGCAGCCACGGAGAAGGTGAAAAACTGTTTTTT. This codes for CASSHGEGEKLFF.

The rearrangement uses TRBV19 and TRBJ2-5, with D perhaps matching TRBD1 (6 bases). Germline V gene sequence: CDR1 LNHDA, CDR2 SQIVND (reference sequence). CDR3 length: 14 amino acids. With 6 bases removed from V and 1 base from J, the gap between germline ends came to 12 bases. The CDR3 sequence: CASSLQGPQETQYF. DNA of the CDR3: TGTGCCAGTAGCCTCCAGGGGCCCCAAGAGACCCAGTACTTC.

In this sample, this clone turned up once. J is TRBJ1-2 and V is TRBV28; a weak D match, TRBD1 (6 bases). The length of the CDR3 is 13 residues. Germline CDR1 MDHEN, CDR2 SYDVKM. The germline V and J ends were trimmed by 6 bases and 7 bases, with 15 bases remaining between them. Here the CDR3 reads CASRPQGDGGYTF. In DNA form, the CDR3 reads TGTGCCAGCAGGCCACAGGGTGACGGTGGCTACACCTTC.

The chain joins TRBV5-1 to TRBJ2-3; a weak D match, TRBD2 (7 bases). The CDR3 sequence is 14 residues long. Germline V gives CDR1 SGHRS, CDR2 YFSETQ. Trimming stripped 2 bases from V and 4 bases from J, with 11 bases between. CDR3 bases: TGCGCCAGCAGCTTAGCGGGACAAGCAGATACGCAGTATTTT. This codes for CASSLAGQADTQYF.

The V gene is TRBV30, the J gene TRBJ1-1; D not certain. The CDR3 length is 12 residues. CDR1 GTSNPN and CDR2 SVGIG come from the germline V gene (reference sequence). CDR3 bases: TGTGCATCAAATCGGGGGAACACTGAAGCTTTCTTT. Translating it yields CASNRGNTEAFF.

The chain recombines TRBV4-1 with TRBJ2-1; TRBD2 aligns across 11 bases. The CDR3 sequence is 14 residues long. V dropped 3 bases and J dropped 10; count of bases not matched to a gene: 5. CDR1 and CDR2 from the germline V gene are MGHRA and YSYEKL. In nucleotides, the CDR3 is TGCGCCAGCAGCCAGGGGACTAGCGGCCGGGAGCAGTTCTTC. Its translation is CASSQGTSGREQFF.

The genes are TRBV6-5 and TRBJ1-6, with a tentative D call TRBD1 (6 bases). Germline V CDR1 and CDR2: MNHEY, SVGAGI. The CDR3 covers 15 residues. Between the trimmed V and J ends, which lost 0 bases and 10 bases, there was a span of 13 bases. CDR3 nucleotides: TGTGCCAGCAGTTACTCCGGGAGGAGGGGGTCACCCCTCCACTTT. Encoded protein: CASSYSGRRGSPLHF.

This clone was detected once. The genes are TRBV4-2 and TRBJ2-5; D may be TRBD2 (5 bases). V lost 5 bases and J 2 bases, leaving 12 bases between the germline ends. Germline-derived CDR1 and CDR2 are LGHNA and YNFKEQ. This CDR3 spans 14 amino acids. As DNA, the CDR3 is TGTGCCAGCAGCAGAGGAGAGGGACAAGAGACCCAGTACTTC. Its translation is CASSRGEGQETQYF.

V gene TRBV12-5 combines with J gene TRBJ2-1, with 8 positions matching TRBD1. This CDR3 contains 15 residues. Germline V gene lookup returns CDR1 LGHNT and CDR2 FRNRAP. V gave up 7 bases and J gave up 4 bases; unmatched junction bases: 9. This CDR3 reads CASDSGQGKYNEQFF. In nucleotides, the CDR3 is TGTGCTAGTGACTCCGGACAGGGTAAATACAATGAGCAGTTCTTC.

In the case of this clone: Compared with germline, one end of the junction differs, possibly owing to a read error. V and J are TRBV7-9 and TRBJ1-2, with TRBD1 matching over 7 bases. There are 12 residues in the CDR3. Germline CDR1 is SEHNR and CDR2 is FQNEAQ (reference sequence). CDR3 coding DNA: TGTGCCAGCAGCACCCTACAGGGGAGTTCCTCCTTC. Translation gives CASSTLQGSSSF.